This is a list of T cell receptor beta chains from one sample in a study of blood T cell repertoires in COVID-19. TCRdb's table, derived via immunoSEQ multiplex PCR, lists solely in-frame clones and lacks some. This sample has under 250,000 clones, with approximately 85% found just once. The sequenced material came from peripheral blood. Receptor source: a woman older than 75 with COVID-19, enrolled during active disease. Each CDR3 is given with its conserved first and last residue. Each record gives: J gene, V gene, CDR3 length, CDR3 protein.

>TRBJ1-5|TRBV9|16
CASSVGVDSSNQPQHF
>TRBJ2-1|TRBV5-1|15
CASSLASGGYNEQFF
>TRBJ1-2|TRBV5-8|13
CASRIPGSYGYTF
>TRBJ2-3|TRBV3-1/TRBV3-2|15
CASSPRGGLTDTQYF
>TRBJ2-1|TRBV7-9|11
CASSPRNEQFF
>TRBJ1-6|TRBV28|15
CASSPPRTLNSPLHF
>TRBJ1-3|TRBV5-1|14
CASSLDSGGNTIYF
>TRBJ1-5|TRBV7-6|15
CASSLAEGLNQPQHF
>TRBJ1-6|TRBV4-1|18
CASSRIGQSSSYNSPLHF
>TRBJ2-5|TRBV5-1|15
CASSLVGTQQETQYF
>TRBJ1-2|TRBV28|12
CASSFRVDGYTF
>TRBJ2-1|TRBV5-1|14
CASSLGGSYNEQFF
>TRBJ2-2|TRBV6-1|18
CASSESYPQGVNTGELFF
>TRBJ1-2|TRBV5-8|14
CASSPGVGGVGYTF
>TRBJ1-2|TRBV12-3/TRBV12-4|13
CASTNSLGGGYTF
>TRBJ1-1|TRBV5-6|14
CASSPGQGNTEAFF
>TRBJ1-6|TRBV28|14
CASSSGRGLSPLHF
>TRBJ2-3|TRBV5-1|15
CASSVPFRGTDTQYF
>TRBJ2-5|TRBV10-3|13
CATMTSGQETQYF
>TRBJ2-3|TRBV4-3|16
CASSQENSGGAYTQYF
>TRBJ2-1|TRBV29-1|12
CSTNRGYNEQFF
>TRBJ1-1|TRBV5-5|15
CASSLQGGVNTEAFF
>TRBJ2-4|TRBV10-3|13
CAASPKLQNIQYF
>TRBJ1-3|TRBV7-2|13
CASSQVPGNTIYF
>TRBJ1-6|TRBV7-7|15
CASIPPGNLSSPLHF
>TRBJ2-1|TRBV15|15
CATSRAGQGYNEQFF
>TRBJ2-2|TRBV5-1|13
CASSTDNTGELFF
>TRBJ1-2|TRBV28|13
CASSFGTGYGYTF
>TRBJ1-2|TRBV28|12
CASSFPRYGYTF
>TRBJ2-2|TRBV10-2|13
CASTRANTGELFF
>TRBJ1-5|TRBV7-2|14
CASSLTGTGQPQHF
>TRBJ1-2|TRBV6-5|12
CASSDRVVGYTF
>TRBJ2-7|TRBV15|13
CATSRSTGEVQYF
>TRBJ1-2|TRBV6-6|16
CASSYRGPGEGGGYTF
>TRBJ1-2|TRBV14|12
CASSLGLYGYTF
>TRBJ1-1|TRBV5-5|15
CASSSRGAGDTEAFF
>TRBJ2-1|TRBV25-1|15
CASSPPGLYYNEQFF
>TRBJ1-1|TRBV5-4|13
CASSLVGTLEAFF
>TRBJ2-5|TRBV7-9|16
CASSLARGVLKETQYF
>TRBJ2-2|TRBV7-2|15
CASRSGTSITGELFF
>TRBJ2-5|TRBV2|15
CASSLAGVPEETQYF
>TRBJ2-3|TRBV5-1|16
CASSLAPGLESDTQYF
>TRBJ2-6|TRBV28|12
CATYSGANVLTF
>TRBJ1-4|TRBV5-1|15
CASSLAGDYNEKLFF
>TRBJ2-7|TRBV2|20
CASSELVPTSGGTYSYEQYF
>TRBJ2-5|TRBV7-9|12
CASSLNRETQYF
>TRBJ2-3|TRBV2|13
CASRRDSLGTQYF
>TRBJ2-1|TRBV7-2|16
CASSLQGALLYNEQFF
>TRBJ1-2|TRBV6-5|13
CASSSGQNYGYTF
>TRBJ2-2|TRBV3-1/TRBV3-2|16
CASSQGSGAIGGELFF
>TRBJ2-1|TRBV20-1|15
CSASVRRSGGFGQFF
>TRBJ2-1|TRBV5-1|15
CASTIGGGAYNEQFF
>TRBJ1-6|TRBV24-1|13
CATSVGVGSPLHF
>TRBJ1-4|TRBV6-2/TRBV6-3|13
CASSRTGDEKLFF
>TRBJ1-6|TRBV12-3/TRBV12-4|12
CASRSTNSPLHF